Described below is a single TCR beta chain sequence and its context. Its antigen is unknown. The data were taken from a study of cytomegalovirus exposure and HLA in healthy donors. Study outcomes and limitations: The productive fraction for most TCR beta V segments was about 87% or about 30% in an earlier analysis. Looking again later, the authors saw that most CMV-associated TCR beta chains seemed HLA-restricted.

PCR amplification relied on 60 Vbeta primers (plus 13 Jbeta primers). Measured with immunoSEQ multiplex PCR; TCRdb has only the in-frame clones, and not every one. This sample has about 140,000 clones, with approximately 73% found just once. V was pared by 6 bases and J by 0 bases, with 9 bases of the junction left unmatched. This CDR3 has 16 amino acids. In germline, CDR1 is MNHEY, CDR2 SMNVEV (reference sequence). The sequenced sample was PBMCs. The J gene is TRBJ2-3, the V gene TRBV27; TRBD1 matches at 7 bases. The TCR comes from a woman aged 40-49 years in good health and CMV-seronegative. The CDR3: CASRRAGTASTDTQYF. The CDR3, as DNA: TGTGCCAGCAGGCGAGCCGGGACAGCTAGCACAGATACGCAGTATTTT.